Below are 3 T cell receptor beta chains sequenced from a single sample in a study of T cell responses to AZD1222 COVID-19 vaccine. Profiling relied on immunoSEQ multiplex PCR, and the TCRdb table lists in-frame clones only, not all of them. The data contain about 180,000 clones, roughly 92% of them singletons. Sequencing was performed on peripheral blood, taken on day 0 of AZD1222 vaccination. The receptors here all came from an adult in good health.

The DNA for the CDR3 is TGCGCCAGCAGCCCGGGGGCCGGGCGTCTTGGTGCCGAGCAGTACTTC. Translation gives CASSPGAGRLGAEQYF. The J gene is TRBJ2-7, the V gene TRBV5-1; D possibly uses TRBD1 or TRBD2 (6 bases each). In germline, CDR1 is SGHRS, CDR2 YFSETQ. The CDR3 contains 16 residues. V dropped 4 bases and J dropped 6 bases, with 23 bases sitting between them.

J is TRBJ1-6 and V is TRBV18; 8 nucleotides match TRBD1. The CDR3 contains 16 residues. Looked up from germline, CDR1 is KGHSH and CDR2 is LQKENI. V lost 2 bases, J lost 7 bases, and 7 bases stayed unmatched. The CDR3 reads CASSPGQGVSNSPLHF. As DNA, the CDR3 is TGTGCCAGCTCACCAGGACAGGGTGTGTCCAATTCACCCCTCCACTTT. The whole variable domain, remainder taken from reference TRBV18 and TRBJ1-6, is NAGVMQNPRHLVRRRGQEARLRCSPMKGHSHVYWYRQLPEEGLKFMVYLQKENIIDESGMPKERFSAEFPKEGPSILRIQQVVRGDSAAYFCASSPGQGVSNSPLHFGNGTRLTVT.

The V and J genes are TRBV6-4 and TRBJ2-3; a possible D gene is TRBD2 (5 bases). The CDR3 sequence is 17 residues long. Per germline, CDR1 MRHNA and CDR2 SNTAGT. Trimming left V 0 bases short and J 3 bases short, with 16 bases between. CDR3 coding DNA: TGTGCCAGCAGTGACTCTTTCGGGGTCCTTGGGACAGATACGCAGTATTTT. Protein product: CASSDSFGVLGTDTQYF.